This TCR beta chain was identified during a study of blood T cells in healthy people across ages. General study results and limits: Observed TCR beta diversity showed a strong correlation with the percentage of naive T cells as measured by flow cytometry. Unsorted PBMCs ruled out conclusive naive versus antigen-experienced comparison. Higher diversity and more naive CD4+ cells were features of long-lived donors, compared to aged donors.

V was trimmed by 0 bases and J by 5 bases, leaving 14 bases between them. CDR1 and CDR2 (germline): SGHRS, YFSETQ. The CDR3 runs to 16 residues. The second PCR ran about 6 to 11 cycles with a sample-barcoded 5' primer and J-beta primers. Each sample yielded at least 3 million CDR3-containing paired-end reads. TCRdb called the 5' RACE reads again in MiXCR, with one record for every CDR3 protein. The sample lists some 710,000 distinct CDR3 sequences, 35% to 60% seen once, with around 18% in the top ten. For this clonotype: Its antigen remains unknown.

The chain is built from TRBV5-1 and TRBJ1-4; D is uncertain. The material sequenced was blood. This clonotype originated in an elderly man in good health. This CDR3 is CASSLGEYIRNEKLFF. In DNA, the CDR3 is TGCGCCAGCAGCTTGGGGGAGTACATACGCAATGAAAAACTGTTTTTT. Supplemented by reference TRBV5-1 and TRBJ1-4, the full variable domain reads KAGVTQTPRYLIKTRGQQVTLSCSPISGHRSVSWYQQTPGQGLQFLFEYFSETQRNKGNFPGRFSGRQFSNSRSEMNVSTLELGDSALYLCASSLGEYIRNEKLFFGSGTQLSVL.